Below, 14 T cell receptor beta chains from the same sample are listed, as sequenced in a study of vaccination and CD4 T cells after COVID-19. Antigens for these TCRs are unknown. CD4+ T cells that had been cultured provided DNA sequenced with the Oncomine TCR Beta short-read assay. A single record per CDR3 protein comes from TCRdb applying MiXCR to the PCR reads. The sample lists about 4,500 distinct CDR3 sequences, approximately 64% occurring once. Indicated treatment: approximately 9-day PBMC culture with coronavirus spike peptide pools or control peptides (ViraFEST assay). During the years 2011-2018, before the COVID-19 pandemic, the unexposed donor's CD4+ T cells were collected. The specimen sequenced was CD4+ T cells from blood, cultured in vitro. The receptors derive from a human donor in good health.

The chain carries TRBV27 and TRBJ1-3; perhaps TRBD1 as D (5 bases). The V and J ends lost 3 bases and 1 base respectively, with 10 bases between them. The CDR3 sequence is 15 residues long. Germline values: CDR1 MNHEY, CDR2 SMNVEV (reference sequence). This CDR3 reads CASSFRGGSGNTIYF. The CDR3 DNA sequence: TGTGCCAGCAGTTTCCGGGGCGGTTCTGGAAACACCATATATTTT.

The gene calls are TRBV20-1 and TRBJ1-2; no firm D call. The ends were cut back, 1 base at V and 8 bases at J, with 8 bases in the middle. The germline CDR1 and CDR2 sequences are DFQATT and SNEGSKA (reference sequence). The CDR3 runs 11 residues. CDR3 in amino acids: CSARGGSGYTF. The CDR3 region has the DNA TGCAGTGCTAGAGGGGGAAGCGGCTACACCTTC.

This clonotype was observed a handful of times. The chain couples TRBV7-9 to TRBJ2-4, with D possibly called TRBD1 or TRBD2 (6 bases each). Trimming left V 4 bases short and J 6 bases short, with 16 bases between. Germline CDR1 SEHNR, CDR2 FQNEAQ (reference sequence). This CDR3 comprises 15 residues. The CDR3 spells CASSYTGGGGNIQYF. The CDR3 nucleotides read TGTGCCAGCAGCTACACAGGAGGAGGGGGAAACATTCAGTACTTC.

The chain uses TRBV19 and TRBJ2-1; D perhaps matches TRBD1 (6 bases). CDR3 length: 15 residues. CDR1 and CDR2 (germline): LNHDA, SQIVND (reference sequence). V gave up 6 bases and J gave up 4 bases, with 16 bases separating them. The CDR3 DNA sequence: TGTGCCAGTAGCGACCAACAGGGAAGATACAATGAGCAGTTCTTC. Amino acid sequence: CASSDQQGRYNEQFF.

This clonotype has only a few counts. The CDR3 here is CASYRDRGSPLHF. The CDR3 coding sequence is TGTGCCAGTTACCGGGACAGGGGCTCACCCCTCCACTTT. The chain employs TRBV2 and TRBJ1-6; TRBD1 agrees at 10 bases. Trimming took 9 bases from V and 10 from J; bases not matched to a gene: 6. The CDR3 has 13 residues. From germline, CDR1 is SNHLY and CDR2 FYNNEI.

The chain has TRBV6-5 and TRBJ1-1; no clear D gene. The CDR3 is made up of 11 amino acids. V lost 3 bases to trimming and J lost 11 bases, with 10 bases between them. The V gene's germline CDR1 is MNHEY and CDR2 SVGAGI. CDR3 sequence (DNA): TGTGCCAGCAGTTATAATCTAGGGGCTTTCTTT. This translates into CASSYNLGAFF.

This chain uses TRBV20-1 with TRBJ2-7, with TRBD1 identical over 7 bases. CDR1 and CDR2 (germline): DFQATT, SNEGSKA (reference sequence). The CDR3 covers 16 residues. J gave up 2 bases and V 8 bases, and 18 bases lay outside the gene matches. CDR3 DNA: TGCAGTTCCAGAAGTCGGTGGGGCAGGGGGACCTACGAGCAGTACTTC. Translation: CSSRSRWGRGTYEQYF.

There are a few counts of this clonotype. The V gene is TRBV24-1, the J gene TRBJ1-2, with D uncertain. Germline assignment: CDR1 KGHDR and CDR2 SFDVKD. V was shortened by 3 bases and J by 4 bases, with 5 bases between the two germline ends. The CDR3 covers 12 residues. CDR3 amino acids: CATSDALYGYTF. CDR3 coding DNA: TGTGCCACCAGTGATGCCCTCTATGGCTACACCTTC.

The chain carries TRBV28 and TRBJ1-5; 8 nucleotides align to TRBD1. V gave up 4 bases and J gave up 5 bases; unmatched junction bases: 4. In germline, CDR1 is MDHEN, CDR2 SYDVKM. The CDR3 has 14 residues. The CDR3 region is CASSSTGDHQPQHF. Written as DNA, the CDR3 is TGTGCCAGCAGTTCGACAGGGGACCATCAGCCCCAGCATTTT.

V usage is TRBV5-6 and J usage is TRBJ2-2; 10 bases map to TRBD2. CDR3 length: 15 residues. V gave up 4 bases and J gave up 3 bases; unmatched junction bases: 3. Germline V gives CDR1 SGHDT, CDR2 YYEEEE. The CDR3 reads CASSRSGGYTGELFF. Written as DNA, the CDR3 is TGTGCCAGCAGCCGTAGCGGGGGGTACACCGGGGAGCTGTTTTTT.

V is TRBV20-1 and J is TRBJ2-2, with 11 bases aligning to TRBD2. Germline V gives CDR1 DFQATT, CDR2 SNEGSKA (reference sequence). CDR3 length equals 15 residues. The V gene end was trimmed by 3 bases and the J gene end by 6 bases; junction bases not matched to a gene: 6. CDR3: CSARLAGGPSGELFF. The CDR3 region has the DNA TGCAGTGCTAGGCTAGCGGGAGGACCATCCGGGGAGCTGTTTTTT.

This clonotype was seen only a few times. The chain joins TRBV7-2 to TRBJ2-4; perhaps TRBD1 as D (5 bases). There are 16 residues in the CDR3. Looked up from germline, CDR1 is SGHTA and CDR2 is FQGNSA. The ends were cut back, 2 bases at V and 1 base at J, with 12 bases in the middle. In DNA form, the CDR3 reads TGTGCCAGCAGCTTACAGCCAGGGCAGGCCAAAAACATTCAGTACTTC. Protein: CASSLQPGQAKNIQYF.

J is TRBJ2-6 and V is TRBV20-1; D might be TRBD2 (5 bases). This CDR3 is 16 amino acids long. V was trimmed by 0 bases and J by 4 bases, leaving 13 bases between them. The V gene's germline CDR1 is DFQATT and CDR2 SNEGSKA (reference sequence). The CDR3 region is CSARESGRSGANVLTF. The CDR3, as DNA: TGCAGTGCTAGAGAATCGGGGAGATCCGGGGCCAACGTCCTGACTTTC.

The chain has TRBV20-1 and TRBJ1-6; no firm D call. This CDR3 region has 14 residues. Trimming removed 1 base at V and 3 bases at J, with 7 bases between. The germline gives CDR1 DFQATT, CDR2 SNEGSKA (reference sequence). DNA for the CDR3: TGCAGTGCTAGAGCGGGATTCTATAATTCACCCCTCCACTTT. It encodes CSARAGFYNSPLHF.